Sequencing of this T cell receptor (beta chain) was carried out in a study of T cell clonality in common variable immunodeficiency (dated by TCRdb to the mid-2010s). Both CVID patients and healthy controls were predominantly of Caucasian heritage. Heparinized peripheral whole blood samples of roughly 4.5 to 8 ml were collected from each donor. Genomic DNA from adults with common variable immune deficiency (CVID) and from healthy adult controls was used to sequence TCRbeta CDR3 repertoires. A total of about 22 healthy adult volunteers (roughly 12 female and ten or so male; age range about 20 to 70 years, mean age about 31) were included in the control group. Diluted blood was density-centrifuged over Hypaque 1077 or Ficoll-Paque to isolate peripheral blood mononuclear cells. Genomic DNA was extracted from unsorted mononuclear cells by Qiagen column purification or by a centrifugation-based method.

Results and caveats for the whole study, not just this receptor: Reportedly, TCRbeta sequences from CVID had fewer deletions and N-nucleotide insertions, and highly modified clones with 13 or more V deletions were absent from CVID. Increased TCRbeta clonality was found in CVID subjects compared with healthy controls (t-test p = 0.018), with the increase being most characteristic of about a third of subjects. Differences among patients in the CVID cohort limited the correlations between repertoire features and clinical complications. According to the authors, figuring out what caused the increased clonality in CVID would require sequencing the repertoires of T cell subpopulations. Although equal DNA input was used, an average of about 81,820 unique sequences per sample was obtained for controls, compared with roughly 33,000 for CVID samples. Healthy controls shared more TCRbeta clones with each other than CVID subjects shared among themselves (p < 0.0001).

This clone appeared many times. Its antigen specificity is not known. For sequencing, equivalent amounts of genomic DNA were input from CVID and control samples. For every sample, a 60 bp segment covering the rearranged TCRbeta CDR3 region was amplified and then sequenced. The immunoSEQ assay, a bias-corrected multiplex PCR with high-throughput sequencing, was employed for TCRbeta amplification. The paper's data handling went like this. Every unique nucleotide sequence was considered a clone and was annotated with V, D and J genes, copy number and frequency. Sequences were labeled productive if in frame, and non-productive if out of frame or containing stop codons. Clonality was calculated from Shannon's entropy as previously described. The predicted amino acid sequences of productive clones were used to derive the mean CDR3 Kyte-Doolittle hydropathy. The R hclust function was used to hierarchically cluster scaled V gene usage with Manhattan distance and complete linkage. To assess clone sharing by CDR3 amino acid sequence, 12 repertoires per group were resampled over 100 rounds. Repertoires were searched for roughly 70 published EBV-specific and about 250 published CMV-specific TCRbeta sequences. After two CVID samples that produced fewer than 10,000 sequences were dropped from the analysis, around 40 CVID repertoires remained. The table comes from immuneACCESS by way of TCRdb, which keeps in-frame sequences with V and J called. Part of the clones is missing from these tables; in studies checked, under half for an unresolved V gene and the rest for unknown reasons. That table supplies the V and J calls and clone size; D and trimming were determined from the DNA. This sample has some 80,000 clones, none of them a singleton. Over 0.7% of the sample belongs to the ten largest clones.

This sequence originates from a person between 18 and 75 years old in good health. The source material was peripheral blood mononuclear cells.

The CDR3 DNA, read in part, is TGCAGTGCTGGAGGACTTCTTGTCACAGATACG. Translated, this gives CSAGGLLVTDT. The entire CDR3 protein reads CSAGGLLVTDTQYF. The chain couples TRBV20-1 to TRBJ2-3; the D gene is perhaps TRBD2, from 5 matching bases. The CDR3 goes on 3 residues after the read ends, and that part is filled in from the germline J gene. The germline V gene (reference sequence) supplies CDR1 DFQATT and CDR2 SNEGSKA. Measured from the cysteine to the phenylalanine, the CDR3 is 14 residues long. The DNA has 33 bases, all within the CDR3, and is read from base 1. Between the V and J ends, shortened by 5 bases and 2 bases respectively, the junction contains 14 bases.